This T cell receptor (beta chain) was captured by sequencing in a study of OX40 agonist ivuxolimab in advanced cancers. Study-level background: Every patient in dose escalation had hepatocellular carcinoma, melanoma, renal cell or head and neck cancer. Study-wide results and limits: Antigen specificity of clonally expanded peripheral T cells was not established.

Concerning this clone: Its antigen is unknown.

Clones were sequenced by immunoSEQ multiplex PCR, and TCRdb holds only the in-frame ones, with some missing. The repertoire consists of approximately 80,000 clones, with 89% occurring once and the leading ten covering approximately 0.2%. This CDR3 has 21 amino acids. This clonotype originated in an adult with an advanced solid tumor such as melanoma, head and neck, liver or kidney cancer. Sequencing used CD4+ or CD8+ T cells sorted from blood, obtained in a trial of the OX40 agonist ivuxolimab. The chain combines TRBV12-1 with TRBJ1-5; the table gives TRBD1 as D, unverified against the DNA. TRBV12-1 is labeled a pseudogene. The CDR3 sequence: CASSFEKTGDSGGYGPEAQHF. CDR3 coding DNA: TGTGCCAGCAGCTTTGAAAAGACAGGGGATAGCGGAGGGTACGGACCTGAAGCCCAGCATTTT.